One T cell receptor (beta chain) is described in this entry. Its antigen is not identified. The data stem from a study of T-cell memory formation after mild COVID-19. This CDR3 is 14 amino acids long. Germline V gene sequence: CDR1 MNHEY, CDR2 SVGAGI. Trimming removed 2 bases from V and 5 bases from J, with 13 bases in between. 5'RACE, which relied on constant-segment primers, yielded TCR alpha and TCR beta cDNA libraries carrying sample barcodes and UMIs. A single record per CDR3 protein comes from TCRdb applying MiXCR to the 5' RACE reads. The sample has roughly 370,000 distinct CDR3 sequences, about 17% seen once. Study results and limitations: Several responding clones turned up in pre-infection memory, indicating that cross-reactive memory may have taken part. Mainly in CM and EM were contracting CD4+ clones; CD8+ were in EMRA. Later expanders leaned CD4+, whereas clones that contracted between day 15 and 85 were balanced CD4/CD8.

The sample comprised PBMCs or a T cell subset sorted from them (not recorded which). V and J are TRBV6-5 and TRBJ2-7, with a tentative D call TRBD2 (6 bases). This receptor was identified in a young man who had mild COVID-19 (a few samples of this study predate the infection). Cell type and time point are not known. The CDR3 region has the DNA TGTGCCAGCAGTTACAGAGGGAGGAACAACGAGCAGTACTTC. The encoded protein is CASSYRGRNNEQYF.